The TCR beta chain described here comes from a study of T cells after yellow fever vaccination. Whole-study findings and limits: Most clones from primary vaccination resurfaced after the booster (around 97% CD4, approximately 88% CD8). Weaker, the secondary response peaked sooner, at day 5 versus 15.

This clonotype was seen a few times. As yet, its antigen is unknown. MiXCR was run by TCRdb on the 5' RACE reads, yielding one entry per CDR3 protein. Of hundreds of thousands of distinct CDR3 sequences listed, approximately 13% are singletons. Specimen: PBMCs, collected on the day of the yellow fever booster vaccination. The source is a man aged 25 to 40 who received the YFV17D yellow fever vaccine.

The CDR3, as DNA: TGCAGTGCTAGAGTAAGGCGGTACCAAGAGACCCAGTACTTC. Amino acid sequence: CSARVRRYQETQYF. This chain uses TRBV20-1 with TRBJ2-5; no reliable D call. This CDR3 comprises 14 residues. Germline CDR1 and CDR2: DFQATT and SNEGSKA (reference sequence). Trimming took off 1 base at V and 0 bases at J, with 9 bases between the two ends.